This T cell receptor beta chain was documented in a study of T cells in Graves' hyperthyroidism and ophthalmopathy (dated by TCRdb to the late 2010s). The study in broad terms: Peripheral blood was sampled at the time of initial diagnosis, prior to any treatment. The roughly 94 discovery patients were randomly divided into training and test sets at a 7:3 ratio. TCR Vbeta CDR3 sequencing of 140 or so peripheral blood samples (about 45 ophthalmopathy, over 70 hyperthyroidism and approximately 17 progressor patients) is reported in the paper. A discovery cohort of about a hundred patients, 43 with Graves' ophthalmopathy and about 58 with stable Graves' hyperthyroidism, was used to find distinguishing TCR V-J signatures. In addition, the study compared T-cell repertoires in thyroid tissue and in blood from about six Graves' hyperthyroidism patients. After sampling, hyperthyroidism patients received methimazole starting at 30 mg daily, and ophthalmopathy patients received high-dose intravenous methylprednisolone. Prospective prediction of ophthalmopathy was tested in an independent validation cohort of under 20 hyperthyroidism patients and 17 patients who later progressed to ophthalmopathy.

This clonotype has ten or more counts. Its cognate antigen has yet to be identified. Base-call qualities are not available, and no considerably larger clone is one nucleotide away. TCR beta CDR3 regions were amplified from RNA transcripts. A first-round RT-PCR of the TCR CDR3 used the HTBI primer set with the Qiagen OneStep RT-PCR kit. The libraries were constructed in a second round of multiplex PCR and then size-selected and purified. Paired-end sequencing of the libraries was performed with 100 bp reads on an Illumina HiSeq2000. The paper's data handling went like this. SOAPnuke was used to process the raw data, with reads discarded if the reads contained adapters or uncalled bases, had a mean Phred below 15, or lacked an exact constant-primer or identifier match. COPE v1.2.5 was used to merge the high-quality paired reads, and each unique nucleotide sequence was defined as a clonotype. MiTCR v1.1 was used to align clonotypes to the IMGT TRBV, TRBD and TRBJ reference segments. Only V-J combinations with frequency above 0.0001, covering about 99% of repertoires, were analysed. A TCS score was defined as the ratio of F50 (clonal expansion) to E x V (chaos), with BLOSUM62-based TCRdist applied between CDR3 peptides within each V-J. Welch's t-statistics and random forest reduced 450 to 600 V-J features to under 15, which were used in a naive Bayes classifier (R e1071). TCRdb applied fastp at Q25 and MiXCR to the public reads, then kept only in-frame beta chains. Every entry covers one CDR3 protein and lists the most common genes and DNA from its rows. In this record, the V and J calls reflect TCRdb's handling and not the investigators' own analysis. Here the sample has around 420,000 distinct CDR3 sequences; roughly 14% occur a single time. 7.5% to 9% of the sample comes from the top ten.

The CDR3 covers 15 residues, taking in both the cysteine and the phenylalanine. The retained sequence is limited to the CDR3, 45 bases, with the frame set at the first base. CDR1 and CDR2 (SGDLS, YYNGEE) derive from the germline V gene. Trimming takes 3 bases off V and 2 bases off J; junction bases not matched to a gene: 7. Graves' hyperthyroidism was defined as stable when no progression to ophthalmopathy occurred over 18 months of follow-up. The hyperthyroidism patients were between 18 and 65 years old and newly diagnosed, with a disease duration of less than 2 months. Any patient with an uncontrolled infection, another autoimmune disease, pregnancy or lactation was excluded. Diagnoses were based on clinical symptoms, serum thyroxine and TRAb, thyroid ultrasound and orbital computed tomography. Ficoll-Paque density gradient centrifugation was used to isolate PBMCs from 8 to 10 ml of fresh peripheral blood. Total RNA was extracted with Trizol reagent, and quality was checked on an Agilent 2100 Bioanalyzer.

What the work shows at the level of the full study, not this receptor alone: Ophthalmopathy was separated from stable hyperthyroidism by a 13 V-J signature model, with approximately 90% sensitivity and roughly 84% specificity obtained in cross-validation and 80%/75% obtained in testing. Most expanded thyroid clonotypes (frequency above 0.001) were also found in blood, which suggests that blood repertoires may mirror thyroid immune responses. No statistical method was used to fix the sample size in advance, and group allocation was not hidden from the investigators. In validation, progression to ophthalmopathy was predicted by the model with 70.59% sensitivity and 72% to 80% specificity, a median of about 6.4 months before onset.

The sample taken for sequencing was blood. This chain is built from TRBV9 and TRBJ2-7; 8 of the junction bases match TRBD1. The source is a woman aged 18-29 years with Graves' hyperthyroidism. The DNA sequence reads TGTGCCAGCAGCGCCGGACAGGGTGGGACCTACGAGCAGTACTTC. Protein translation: CASSAGQGGTYEQYF.